This T cell receptor beta chain stems from a study of T cell responses to AZD1222 COVID-19 vaccine. In the study overall: Pooling was applied to second doses at about 4 or about 12 weeks.

With 0 bases clipped from V and 5 bases from J, the junction kept 3 bases outside the gene matches. CDR1 is SGHNT and CDR2 is YYREEE in the germline V gene (reference sequence). The CDR3 runs 14 residues. Generated by immunoSEQ multiplex PCR, the TCRdb table keeps only in-frame clones and is missing some. The table shows 150,000 to 200,000 clones, with just under 95% occurring only once. Study-wide findings and caveats: Nearly half of spike-specific TCRs reportedly target unmutated variant regions. An increase in Spike-specific TCR breadth and depth was observed after two AZD1222 doses. Vaccine-associated CD4 TCRs ranged over spike, dominating at 160-218 and 743-854.

About this clone: The target antigen is unknown.

The sequences come from peripheral blood, collected on day 0 of AZD1222 vaccination. V and J are TRBV5-4 and TRBJ2-7, with 9 bases fitting TRBD2. The source of this sequence is an adult in good health. This chain's CDR3 is CASSLGRGGDEQYF. The CDR3 DNA reads TGTGCCAGCAGCTTGGGGCGGGGGGGCGACGAGCAGTACTTC. The full variable domain, its missing parts supplied by reference TRBV5-4 and TRBJ2-7, is ETGVTQSPTHLIKTRGQQVTLRCSSQSGHNTVSWYQQALGQGPQFIFQYYREEENGRGNFPPRFSGLQFPNYSSELNVNALELDDSALYLCASSLGRGGDEQYFGPGTRLTVT.